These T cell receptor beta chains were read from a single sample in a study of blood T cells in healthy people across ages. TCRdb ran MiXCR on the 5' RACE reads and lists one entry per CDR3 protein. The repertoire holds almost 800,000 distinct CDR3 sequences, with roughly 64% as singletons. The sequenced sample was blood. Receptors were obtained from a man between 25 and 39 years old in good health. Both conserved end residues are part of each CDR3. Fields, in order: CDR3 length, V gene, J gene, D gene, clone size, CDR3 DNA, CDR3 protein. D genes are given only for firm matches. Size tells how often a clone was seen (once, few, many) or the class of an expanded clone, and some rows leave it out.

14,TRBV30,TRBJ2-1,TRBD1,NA,TGTGCCTGGAGAGGGGGCTGGTGGAACAATGAGCAGTTCTTC,CAWRGGWWNNEQFF
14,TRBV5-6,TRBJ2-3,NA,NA,TGTGCCAGCAGCTTGTCCACCGGCATCTGGACGCAGTATTTT,CASSLSTGIWTQYF
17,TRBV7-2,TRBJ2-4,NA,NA,TGTGCCAGCAGCCCCCGGCGGTCCCTATTAGCCAAAAACATTCAGTACTTC,CASSPRRSLLAKNIQYF
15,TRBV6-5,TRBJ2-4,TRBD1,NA,TGTGCCAGCAGAGACGCCGGCGACAGGGGCTGGTTACAGTACTTC,CASRDAGDRGWLQYF
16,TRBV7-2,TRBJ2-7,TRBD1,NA,TGTGCCAGCAGCTTAGGGGCTGGACAGGGGGCTTACGAGCAGTACTTC,CASSLGAGQGAYEQYF
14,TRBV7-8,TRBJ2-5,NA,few,TGTGCCAGCAGCTTAGAGGCCAGGGTAGAGACCCAGTACTTC,CASSLEARVETQYF
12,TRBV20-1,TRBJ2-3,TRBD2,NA,TGCAGTGTTGCGGGAGGTCCAGATACGCAGTATTTT,CSVAGGPDTQYF
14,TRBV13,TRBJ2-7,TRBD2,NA,TGTGCCAGCAGCTTGGGGAGGGGTCAGTACGAGCAGTACTTC,CASSLGRGQYEQYF
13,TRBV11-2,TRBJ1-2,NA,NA,TGTGCCAGCACCCCCCGGAGTAACTATGGCTACACCTTC,CASTPRSNYGYTF
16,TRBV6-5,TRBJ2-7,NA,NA,TGTGCCAGCAGTTCGGACCCCGGGCCGTTGCGCGCCGAGCAGTACTTC,CASSSDPGPLRAEQYF
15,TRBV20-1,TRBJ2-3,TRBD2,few,TGCAGTGCTAGTCTTAGCGGGGCCCCAGGGGATACGCAGTATTTT,CSASLSGAPGDTQYF
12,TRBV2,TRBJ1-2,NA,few,TGTGCCAGCAGTGACGGATACTATGGCTACACCTTC,CASSDGYYGYTF
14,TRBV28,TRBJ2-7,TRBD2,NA,TGTGCCAGCATTGGGACTAGCGTTTCCTACGAGCAGTACTTC,CASIGTSVSYEQYF
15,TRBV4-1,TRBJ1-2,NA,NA,TGCGCCAGCAGCCAAGTTCTTAGGGAGAACTATGGCTACACCTTC,CASSQVLRENYGYTF
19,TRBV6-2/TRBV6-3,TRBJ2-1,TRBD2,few,TGTGCCAGCAGCCCAACGACTAGCGGCCTGGACCCCATTTACAATGAGCAGTTCTTC,CASSPTTSGLDPIYNEQFF
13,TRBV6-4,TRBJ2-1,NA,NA,TGTGCCAGCAGACACTCGGGGACTCATGAGCAGTTCTTC,CASRHSGTHEQFF
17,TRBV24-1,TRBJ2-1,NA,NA,TGTGCCACCAGTGATCCCTCTAGTGGGGCTTCCTACAATGAGCAGTTCTTC,CATSDPSSGASYNEQFF
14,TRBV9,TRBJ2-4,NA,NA,TGTGCCAGCAGCGTAGACTTGGGAGAAAACATTCAGTACTTC,CASSVDLGENIQYF
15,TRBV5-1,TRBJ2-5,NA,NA,TGCGCCAGCAACCTGGTTGGGGGGCGAGGAGAGACCCAGTACTTC,CASNLVGGRGETQYF
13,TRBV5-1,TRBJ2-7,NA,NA,TGCGCCAGCAGCCACGGGACCCCCTACGAGCAGTACTTC,CASSHGTPYEQYF
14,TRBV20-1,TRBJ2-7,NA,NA,TGCAGTGCTAGACGTCCCCGGGGGACCTACGAGCAGTACTTC,CSARRPRGTYEQYF
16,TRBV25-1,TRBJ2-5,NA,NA,TGTGCCAGCAGTGAATACAAAAAGGGTTTTCAAGAGACCCAGTACTTC,CASSEYKKGFQETQYF